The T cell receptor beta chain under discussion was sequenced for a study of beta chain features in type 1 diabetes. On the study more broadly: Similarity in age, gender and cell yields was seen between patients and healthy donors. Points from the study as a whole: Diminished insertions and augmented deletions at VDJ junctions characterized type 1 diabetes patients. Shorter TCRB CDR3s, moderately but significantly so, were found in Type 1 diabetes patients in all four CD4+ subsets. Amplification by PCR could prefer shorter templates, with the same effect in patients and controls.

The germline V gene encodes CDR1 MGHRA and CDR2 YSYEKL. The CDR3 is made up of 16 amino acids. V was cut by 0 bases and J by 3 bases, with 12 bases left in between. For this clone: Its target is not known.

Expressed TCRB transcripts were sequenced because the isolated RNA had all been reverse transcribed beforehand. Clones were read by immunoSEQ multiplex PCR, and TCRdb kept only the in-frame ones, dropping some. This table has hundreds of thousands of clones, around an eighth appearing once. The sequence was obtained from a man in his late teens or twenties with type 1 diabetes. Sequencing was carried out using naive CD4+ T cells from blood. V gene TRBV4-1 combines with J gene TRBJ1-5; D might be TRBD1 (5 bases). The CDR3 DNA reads TGCGCCAGCAGCCAAGATGGGCAGGGTAACAATCAGCCCCAGCATTTT. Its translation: CASSQDGQGNNQPQHF.